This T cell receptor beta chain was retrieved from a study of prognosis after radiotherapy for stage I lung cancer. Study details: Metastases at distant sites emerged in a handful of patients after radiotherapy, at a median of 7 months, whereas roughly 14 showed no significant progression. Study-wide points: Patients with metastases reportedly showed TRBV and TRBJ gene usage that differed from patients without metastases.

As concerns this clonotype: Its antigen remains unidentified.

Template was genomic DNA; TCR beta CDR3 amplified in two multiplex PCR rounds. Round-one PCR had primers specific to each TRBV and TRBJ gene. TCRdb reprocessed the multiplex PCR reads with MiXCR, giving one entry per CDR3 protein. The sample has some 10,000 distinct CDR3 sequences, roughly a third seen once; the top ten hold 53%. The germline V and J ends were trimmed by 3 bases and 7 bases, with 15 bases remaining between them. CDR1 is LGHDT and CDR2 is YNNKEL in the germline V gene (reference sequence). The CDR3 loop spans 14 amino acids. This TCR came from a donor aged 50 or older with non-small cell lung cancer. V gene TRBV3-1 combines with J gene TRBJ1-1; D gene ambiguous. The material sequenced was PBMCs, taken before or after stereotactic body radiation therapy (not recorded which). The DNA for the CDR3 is TGTGCCAGCAGCCAGGTAGTGGCTGGAGGTGAAGCTTTCTTT. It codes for CASSQVVAGGEAFF.